The 31 T cell receptor beta chains presented below share a single source sample, sequenced in a study of response to subunit inactivated influenza vaccine. TCRdb passed the RT-PCR reads through MiXCR, listing each CDR3 protein once. The table lists hundreds of thousands of distinct CDR3 sequences, about 15% of them singletons. The sequencing here drew on PBMCs from blood, taken 14 to 15 days before vaccination. Receptors originate from a man in his fifties who received an inactivated influenza vaccine.

CDR3 protein: CASSSTGPLAAFF. For the CDR3, the DNA is TGTGCCAGCAGCTCGACCGGTCCCTTGGCAGCTTTCTTT. This chain connects TRBV7-9 to TRBJ1-1; no clear D. The CDR3 is 13 residues long. Looked up from germline, CDR1 is SEHNR and CDR2 is FQNEAQ (reference sequence). V lost 4 bases to trimming and J lost 10 bases, with 16 bases between them.

This clonotype was picked up a small number of times. The chain combines TRBV10-3 with TRBJ2-2; 9 nucleotides align to TRBD2. The CDR3 has 15 residues. Germline V gene data show CDR1 as ENHRY and CDR2 as SYGVKD. The V and J ends lost 0 bases and 6 bases, in that order; junction bases with no gene match: 2. This chain's CDR3 is CAISESGTSSGELFF. The CDR3 DNA reads as TGTGCCATCAGTGAGTCTGGGACTAGCTCCGGGGAGCTGTTTTTT.

J is TRBJ2-5 and V is TRBV4-2, with 7 bases that match TRBD1. This CDR3 region has 15 residues. Trimming took 0 bases from V and 5 from J; bases not matched to a gene: 6. The germline gives CDR1 LGHNA, CDR2 YNFKEQ. In DNA form, the CDR3 reads TGTGCCAGCAGCCAAGATTCAACAGGGGAGGAGACCCAGTACTTC. Encoded protein: CASSQDSTGEETQYF.

V usage is TRBV7-2 and J usage is TRBJ2-3; D may be TRBD1 (5 bases). Trimming stripped 3 bases from V and 2 bases from J, with 12 bases between. Germline lookup yields CDR1 SGHTA and CDR2 FQGNSA. The CDR3 covers 15 residues. The CDR3 DNA reads TGTGCCAGCAGCTTCCGACAGCCGAACACAGATACGCAGTATTTT. The encoded protein is CASSFRQPNTDTQYF.

This chain links TRBV10-2 with TRBJ2-3; 14 nucleotides line up with TRBD2. The CDR3 is made up of 20 amino acids. The germline CDR1 and CDR2 sequences are WSHSY and SAAADI. V dropped 6 bases and J dropped 2; count of bases not matched to a gene: 16. The CDR3 nucleotides read TGCGCCAGCAGAACTATGGCCGGGACTAGCGGGAGAGGGAACACAGATACGCAGTATTTT. As protein: CASRTMAGTSGRGNTDTQYF.

This clonotype showed up just once. This chain joins TRBV4-2 and TRBJ2-7; 8 bases are a match to TRBD2. Germline V CDR1 and CDR2: LGHNA, YNFKEQ. The J segment lost 4 bases and the V segment lost 1 base, leaving 3 bases of the junction unmatched. The CDR3 has 14 residues. The CDR3 reads CASSQAAGEYEQYF. The CDR3 DNA reads as TGTGCCAGCAGCCAAGCAGCGGGAGAATACGAGCAGTACTTC.

The chain combines TRBV20-1 with TRBJ2-7, with D possibly being TRBD1 (6 bases). Between the trimmed V and J ends, which lost 4 bases and 0 bases, there was a span of 16 bases. Germline V gene data show CDR1 as DFQATT and CDR2 as SNEGSKA (reference sequence). The length of the CDR3 is 15 residues. The CDR3 is CSATHRAPSSYEQYF. Here the CDR3 DNA reads TGCAGTGCTACTCACAGGGCCCCGAGCTCCTACGAGCAGTACTTC.

This clonotype was counted at least ten times. The gene calls are TRBV29-1 and TRBJ2-1, with D hard to call. The V gene lost 4 bases and the J gene lost 6 bases, with 10 bases spanning the gap. Germline V gene sequence: CDR1 SQVTM, CDR2 ANQGSEA. The CDR3 runs 12 residues. Here the CDR3 reads CSVATNSNEQFF. DNA of the CDR3: TGCAGCGTTGCGACGAATTCCAATGAGCAGTTCTTC.

This clonotype occurred a few times. V gene TRBV21-1 combines with J gene TRBJ1-1; the table names TRBD1, a call not compared with the DNA. TRBV21-1 is a pseudogene locus. The length of the CDR3 is 13 residues. The CDR3 reads CASSKWVRGVAFF. In DNA form, the CDR3 reads TGTGCCAGCAGCAAATGGGTCAGGGGGGTAGCTTTCTTT.

This clonotype showed up just a few times. The rearrangement joins TRBV6-2 or TRBV6-3 to TRBJ2-1; weak D call: TRBD1 (6 bases). Germline V gives CDR1 MNHEY, CDR2 SVGEGT. CDR3 length equals 15 residues. V lost 5 bases, J lost 7 bases, and 18 bases lay in between. The CDR3 loop is CASSVGAGVWNEQFF. In nucleotides, the CDR3 is TGTGCCAGCAGTGTCGGGGCAGGGGTCTGGAATGAGCAGTTCTTC.

This clonotype was detected many times. The chain links TRBV20-1 to TRBJ2-7; TRBD2 matches 10 bases. Per germline, CDR1 DFQATT and CDR2 SNEGSKA (reference sequence). With V trimmed by 5 bases and J by 0 bases, 4 bases remained unmatched. The CDR3 covers 14 residues. The CDR3: CSALRLAGSYEQYF. The CDR3 DNA is TGCAGTGCTCTGAGACTAGCGGGCTCCTACGAGCAGTACTTC.

This clonotype occurred a few times. This chain links TRBV11-2 with TRBJ2-7; D may be TRBD1 (6 bases). This CDR3 spans 13 amino acids. Germline CDR1 is SGHAT and CDR2 is FQNNGV. Trimming took 5 bases from V and 5 from J, leaving 13 bases between them. The CDR3 here is CASSQDRYHEQYF. The CDR3 nucleotides are TGTGCCAGCAGCCAAGACAGGTATCACGAGCAGTACTTC.

The sample holds a few counts of this clonotype. The chain combines TRBV27 with TRBJ2-5; TRBD1 is a possible D gene (6 bases). The CDR3 length is 14 residues. Looked up from germline, CDR1 is MNHEY and CDR2 is SMNVEV (reference sequence). The V end lost 9 bases, the J end lost 5 bases, and 19 bases lay between the germline ends. This CDR3 is CARKKGETEETQYF. CDR3 DNA: TGTGCCAGAAAAAAGGGGGAGACGGAGGAGACCCAGTACTTC.

The rearrangement links TRBV24-1 to TRBJ2-1; D is possibly TRBD2 (11 bases). Trimming stripped 6 bases from V and 9 bases from J, with 35 bases between. CDR3 length: 20 amino acids. The germline V gene has CDR1 KGHDR and CDR2 SFDVKD. The CDR3 DNA reads as TGTGCCACCAGTCCAGGAAACCGGGACAGGGGTCCGACTAGCGGGATTGAGCAGTTCTTC. It encodes CATSPGNRDRGPTSGIEQFF.

A few counts support this clonotype. The chain joins TRBV11-2 to TRBJ2-4; TRBD2 matches 9 bases. This CDR3 has 19 amino acids. The V gene end was trimmed by 1 base and the J gene end by 0 bases; junction bases not matched to a gene: 10. Germline CDR1 and CDR2: SGHAT and FQNNGV. CDR3 sequence reads: CASSLGVRLAGLAKNIQYF. Here the CDR3 DNA reads TGTGCCAGCAGCTTAGGGGTCAGGCTAGCGGGGTTAGCCAAAAACATTCAGTACTTC.

This clonotype was counted a few times. V gene TRBV7-2 combines with J gene TRBJ1-2; D gene unclear. The CDR3 has 13 residues. Germline V gene lookup returns CDR1 SGHTA and CDR2 FQGNSA. V lost 1 base and J lost 6, with 9 bases in between. Here the CDR3 reads CASSLGAGDGYTF. The CDR3 nucleotides read TGTGCCAGCAGCTTAGGTGCGGGAGATGGCTACACCTTC.

The sample holds many counts of this clonotype. The chain joins TRBV2 to TRBJ2-3; a weak D match, TRBD1 (6 bases). Trimming removed 6 bases from V and 2 bases from J, with 12 bases in between. CDR3 size: 14 residues. Germline CDR1 is SNHLY and CDR2 is FYNNEI. The CDR3 spells CASRGQTNTDTQYF. The CDR3 region has the DNA TGTGCCAGCAGGGGACAAACGAACACAGATACGCAGTATTTT.

This clonotype was seen only a few times. The CDR3 protein is CASSLGGVMYGYTF. The CDR3, as DNA: TGTGCCAGCAGCTTAGGTGGGGTGATGTATGGCTACACCTTC. V and J are TRBV7-2 and TRBJ1-2; D ambiguous. V lost 1 base, J lost 5 bases, and 11 bases lay in between. The length of the CDR3 is 14 residues. Germline V CDR1 and CDR2: SGHTA, FQGNSA.

The table lists this clonotype with a few counts. The chain has TRBV4-3 and TRBJ2-7; 14 bases align to TRBD2. There are 15 residues in the CDR3. Germline lookup yields CDR1 LGHNA and CDR2 YSLEER. Trimming at V came to 3 bases and at J to 6 bases, leaving 4 bases not matched to a gene. This CDR3 is CASSQGLAGVAEQYF. The DNA for the CDR3 is TGCGCCAGCAGCCAGGGACTAGCGGGAGTAGCCGAGCAGTACTTC.

The sample holds a few counts of this clonotype. The genes are TRBV10-2 and TRBJ2-4, with 8 bases identical to TRBD2. The CDR3 covers 19 residues. V shed 3 bases, J shed 0 bases, and the junction held 13 bases outside the gene matches. Germline CDR1 is WSHSY and CDR2 is SAAADI. The CDR3 here is CASSESFGEAGVAKNIQYF. CDR3 bases: TGCGCCAGCAGTGAAAGTTTCGGGGAAGCGGGGGTAGCCAAAAACATTCAGTACTTC.

This rearrangement joins TRBV29-1 to TRBJ2-1, with 8 bases fitting TRBD1. Germline V lookup: CDR1 SQVTM, CDR2 ANQGSEA. The CDR3 length is 14 residues. V shed 2 bases and J 8 bases; nucleotides not matched to a gene: 8. Here the CDR3 reads CSVETGGTGYEQFF. The CDR3 region has the DNA TGCAGCGTTGAAACAGGGGGAACTGGGTATGAGCAGTTCTTC.

The chain recombines TRBV5-1 with TRBJ2-1; D gene ambiguous. Trimming removed 0 bases from V and 5 bases from J, with 9 bases in between. Germline CDR1 and CDR2: SGHRS and YFSETQ. The CDR3 spans 14 residues. The CDR3, as DNA: TGCGCCAGCAGCTTGGGATCCAGAAACAATGAGCAGTTCTTC. This sequence encodes CASSLGSRNNEQFF.

The chain couples TRBV10-1 to TRBJ2-7; 8 bases are shared with TRBD2. This CDR3 spans 13 amino acids. CDR1 and CDR2 from the germline V gene are WNHNN and SYGVQD (reference sequence). J gave up 5 bases and V 4 bases, and 4 bases lay outside the gene matches. The CDR3 reads CASSGRTSNEQYF. CDR3 nucleotide sequence: TGCGCCAGCAGTGGACGGACTAGCAACGAGCAGTACTTC.

This clonotype has ten or more counts. This chain connects TRBV5-1 to TRBJ2-7, with D perhaps assigned TRBD1 or TRBD2 (6 bases each). This CDR3 has 13 amino acids. The germline V gene encodes CDR1 SGHRS and CDR2 YFSETQ. The V and J ends lost 0 bases and 6 bases respectively, with 10 bases between them. CDR3 region: CASSLVQGGEQYF. The CDR3 region has the DNA TGCGCCAGCAGCTTGGTACAGGGAGGCGAGCAGTACTTC.

The chain is built from TRBV10-3 and TRBJ1-5; the D is unclear. Trimming shortened V by 2 bases and J by 5 bases, and 7 bases separated the two germline ends. The CDR3 totals 13 residues. CDR1 ENHRY and CDR2 SYGVKD come from the germline V gene. The CDR3 sequence is CAISEGRDQPQHF. The CDR3 DNA reads as TGTGCCATCAGTGAGGGGAGGGATCAGCCCCAGCATTTT.

The chain has TRBV20-1 and TRBJ2-7; tentative D call: TRBD1 (5 bases). The germline V gene has CDR1 DFQATT and CDR2 SNEGSKA (reference sequence). The CDR3 sequence is 12 residues long. The CDR3 bases are TGCAGAGGGGCTAGTGGAAACGACGAGCAGTACTTC. Its protein is CRGASGNDEQYF.

This chain links TRBV5-1 with TRBJ2-7; 7 positions match TRBD1. Looked up from germline, CDR1 is SGHRS and CDR2 is YFSETQ. The V segment lost 0 bases and the J segment 5 bases; nucleotides outside the gene matches: 5. The length of the CDR3 is 14 residues. The CDR3 nucleotides are TGCGCCAGCAGCTTGGAACAGGGGAAACACGAGCAGTACTTC. Translation: CASSLEQGKHEQYF.

This chain links TRBV14 with TRBJ1-2, with 10 bases aligning to TRBD1. The germline V gene has CDR1 SGHDN and CDR2 FVKESK. CDR3 length: 15 residues. Trimming at V came to 3 bases and at J to 7 bases, leaving 8 bases not matched to a gene. In DNA form, the CDR3 reads TGTGCCAGCAGCCACCTGACAGGGGGCGATGCTGGCTACACCTTC. Its protein product is CASSHLTGGDAGYTF.

The V and J genes are TRBV7-2 and TRBJ2-5, with 10 nucleotides matching TRBD2. The CDR3 sequence is 16 residues long. V was clipped by 5 bases and J by 2 bases; unmatched bases: 8. Germline CDR1 reads SGHTA; CDR2 reads FQGNSA. The CDR3 region has the DNA TGTGCCAGCAGCCTTTCTAGCGGGGGTCGTCAAGAGACCCAGTACTTC. It is translated as CASSLSSGGRQETQYF.

This clonotype was detected a few times. The CDR3 DNA reads TGTGCCAGCAGCCAAGATCTAAGGGCCAGGGCTGGAAACACCATATATTTT. Its protein is CASSQDLRARAGNTIYF. The chain combines TRBV4-2 with TRBJ1-3; possible D gene TRBD1, 5 bases. CDR3 length equals 17 residues. V lost 0 bases, J lost 2 bases, and 14 bases lay in between. In germline, CDR1 is LGHNA, CDR2 YNFKEQ.

This clonotype was seen a few times. This chain connects TRBV6-1 to TRBJ2-2; D gene ambiguous. The CDR3 length is 13 residues. The germline CDR1 and CDR2 sequences are MNHNS and SASEGT. The V gene lost 8 bases and the J gene lost 1 base, with 8 bases spanning the gap. The CDR3: CASGSENTGELFF. In DNA form, the CDR3 reads TGTGCCAGCGGCAGCGAGAACACCGGGGAGCTGTTTTTT.